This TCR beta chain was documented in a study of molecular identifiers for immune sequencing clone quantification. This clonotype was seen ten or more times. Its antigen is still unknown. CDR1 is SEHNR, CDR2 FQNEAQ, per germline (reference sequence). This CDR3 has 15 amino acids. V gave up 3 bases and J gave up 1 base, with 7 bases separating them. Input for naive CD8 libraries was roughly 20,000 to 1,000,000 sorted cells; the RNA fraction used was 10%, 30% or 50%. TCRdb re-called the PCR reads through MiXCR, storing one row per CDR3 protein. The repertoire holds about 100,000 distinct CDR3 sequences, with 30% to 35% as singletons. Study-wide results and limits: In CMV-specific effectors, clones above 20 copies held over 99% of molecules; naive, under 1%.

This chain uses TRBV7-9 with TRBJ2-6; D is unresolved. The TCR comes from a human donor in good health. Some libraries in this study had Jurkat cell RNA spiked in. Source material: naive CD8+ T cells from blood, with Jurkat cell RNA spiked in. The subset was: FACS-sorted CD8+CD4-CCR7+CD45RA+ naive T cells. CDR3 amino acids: CASSFPLSGANVLTF. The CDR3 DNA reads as TGTGCCAGCAGCTTTCCCCTATCTGGGGCCAACGTCCTGACTTTC.